The sequence of this TCR beta chain was determined in a study of radiation and T cells in renal cell carcinoma. As to this clone: The antigen is not known.

Libraries were prepared by immunoSEQ multiplex PCR; TCRdb keeps only in-frame clonotypes and omits some of them. The sample carries 45,000 or so clones, 65% to 90% recorded once. The sample's time point: baseline pretreatment blood. Treatment described: 15 Gy SBRT to primary tumor, nephrectomy 4 weeks later. Radiation-treated patients gave blood at baseline, week 2 and week 4. This renal cell carcinoma was of the clear cell type. Study-level results: Top tumor clonotypes rose in blood 2 weeks post-radiation, then contracted.

This sequence was found in a woman in her sixties or seventies with renal cell carcinoma. The starting material was blood, obtained from a patient whose treatment included radiotherapy and nephrectomy.

The CDR3, as DNA: TGTGCCAGCAGCCCTCAGCCGGGAGATACGCAGTATTTT. Translated, it gives CASSPQPGDTQYF. This chain connects TRBV7-2 to TRBJ2-3; D is uncertain. V lost 5 bases to trimming and J lost 5 bases, with 11 bases between them. This CDR3 is built from 13 residues. Germline V gene lookup returns CDR1 SGHTA and CDR2 FQGNSA. Variable domain in full (rest from reference TRBV7-2 and TRBJ2-3): GAGVSQSPSNKVTEKGKDVELRCDPISGHTALYWYRQSLGQGLEFLIYFQGNSAPDKSGLPSDRFSAERTGGSVSTLTIQRTQQEDSAVYLCASSPQPGDTQYFGPGTRLTVL.